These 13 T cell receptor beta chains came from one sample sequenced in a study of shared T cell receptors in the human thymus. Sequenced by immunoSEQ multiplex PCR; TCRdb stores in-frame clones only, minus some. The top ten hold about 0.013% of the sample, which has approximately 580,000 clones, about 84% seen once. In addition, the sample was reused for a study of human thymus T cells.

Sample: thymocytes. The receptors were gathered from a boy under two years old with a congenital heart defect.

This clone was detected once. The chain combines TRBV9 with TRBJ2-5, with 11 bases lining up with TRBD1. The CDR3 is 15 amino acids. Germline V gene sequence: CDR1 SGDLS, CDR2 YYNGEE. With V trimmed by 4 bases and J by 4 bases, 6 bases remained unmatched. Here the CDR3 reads CASSLRDRGRETQYF. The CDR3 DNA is TGTGCCAGCAGCCTTAGGGACAGGGGGAGAGAGACCCAGTACTTC.

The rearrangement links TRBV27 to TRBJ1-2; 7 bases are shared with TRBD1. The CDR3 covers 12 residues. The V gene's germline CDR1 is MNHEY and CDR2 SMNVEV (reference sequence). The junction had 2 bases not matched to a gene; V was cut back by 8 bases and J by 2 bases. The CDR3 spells CASSDRNYGYTF. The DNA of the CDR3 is TGTGCCAGCTCGGACAGGAACTATGGCTACACCTTC.

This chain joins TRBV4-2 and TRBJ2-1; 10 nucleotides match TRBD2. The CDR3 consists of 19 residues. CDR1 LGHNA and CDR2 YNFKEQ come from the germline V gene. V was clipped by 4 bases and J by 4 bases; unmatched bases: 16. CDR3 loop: CASSPPSRTSGGMYNEQFF. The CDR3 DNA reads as TGTGCCAGCAGCCCTCCCTCGAGGACTAGCGGAGGGATGTACAATGAGCAGTTCTTC.

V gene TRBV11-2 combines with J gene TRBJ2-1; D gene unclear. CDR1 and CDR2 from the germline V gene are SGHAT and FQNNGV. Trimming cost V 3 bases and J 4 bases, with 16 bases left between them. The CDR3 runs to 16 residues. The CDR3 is CASSFEQPPPYNEQFF. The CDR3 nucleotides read TGTGCCAGCAGCTTCGAACAGCCTCCCCCTTACAATGAGCAGTTCTTC.

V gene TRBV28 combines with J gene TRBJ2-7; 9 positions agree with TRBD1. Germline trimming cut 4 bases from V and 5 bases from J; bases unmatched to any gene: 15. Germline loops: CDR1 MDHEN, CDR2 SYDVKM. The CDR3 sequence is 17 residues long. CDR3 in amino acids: CASSCGDRVHVWDEQYF. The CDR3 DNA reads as TGTGCCAGCAGTTGCGGGGACAGGGTGCACGTTTGGGACGAGCAGTACTTC.

The CDR3 region has the DNA TGCGCCAGCAGCCAGAAAACCGGGACAGGGACTTACGAGCAGTACTTC. This codes for CASSQKTGTGTYEQYF. The chain carries TRBV4-3 and TRBJ2-7; 9 bases align to TRBD1. After removal of 3 bases from V and 4 bases from J, the junction contained 10 bases not matched to a gene. Germline values: CDR1 LGHNA, CDR2 YSLEER. CDR3 length equals 16 residues.

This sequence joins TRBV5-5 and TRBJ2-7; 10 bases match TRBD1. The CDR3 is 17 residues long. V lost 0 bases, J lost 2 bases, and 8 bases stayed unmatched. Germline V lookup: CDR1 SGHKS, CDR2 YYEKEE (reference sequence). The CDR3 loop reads CASSLAEGQGFPYEQYF. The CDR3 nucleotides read TGTGCCAGCAGCTTGGCGGAGGGACAGGGGTTTCCCTACGAGCAGTACTTC. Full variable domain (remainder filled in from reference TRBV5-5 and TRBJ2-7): DAGVTQSPTHLIKTRGQQVTLRCSPISGHKSVSWYQQVLGQGPQFIFQYYEKEERGRGNFPDRFSARQFPNYSSELNVNALLLGDSALYLCASSLAEGQGFPYEQYFGPGTRLTVT.

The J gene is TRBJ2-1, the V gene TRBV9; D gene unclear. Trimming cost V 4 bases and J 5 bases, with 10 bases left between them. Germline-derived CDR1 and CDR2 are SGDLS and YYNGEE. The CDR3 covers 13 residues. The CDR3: CASSKDIHNEQFF. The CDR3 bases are TGTGCCAGCAGCAAAGACATCCACAATGAGCAGTTCTTC.

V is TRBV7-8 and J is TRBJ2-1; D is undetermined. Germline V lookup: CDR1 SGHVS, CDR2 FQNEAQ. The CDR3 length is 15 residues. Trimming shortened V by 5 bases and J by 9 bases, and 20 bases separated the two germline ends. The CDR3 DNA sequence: TGTGCCAGCAGCCTAGAGTGGGCCCCCAACGGTGAGCAGTTCTTC. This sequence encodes CASSLEWAPNGEQFF.

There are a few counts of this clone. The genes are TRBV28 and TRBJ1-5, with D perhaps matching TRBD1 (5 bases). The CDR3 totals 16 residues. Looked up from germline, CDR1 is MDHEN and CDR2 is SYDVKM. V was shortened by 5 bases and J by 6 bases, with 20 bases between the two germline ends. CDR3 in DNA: TGTGCCAGCAGTCCCCGACAGTCTGCCGGGAGTCAGCCCCAGCATTTT. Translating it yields CASSPRQSAGSQPQHF.

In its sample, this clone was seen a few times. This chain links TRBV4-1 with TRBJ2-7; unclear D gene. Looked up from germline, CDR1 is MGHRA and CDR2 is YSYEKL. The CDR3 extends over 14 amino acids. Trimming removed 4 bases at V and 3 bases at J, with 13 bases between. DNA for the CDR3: TGCGCCAGCAGCCCCGGAGTAGGAAGCTACGAGCAGTACTTC. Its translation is CASSPGVGSYEQYF.

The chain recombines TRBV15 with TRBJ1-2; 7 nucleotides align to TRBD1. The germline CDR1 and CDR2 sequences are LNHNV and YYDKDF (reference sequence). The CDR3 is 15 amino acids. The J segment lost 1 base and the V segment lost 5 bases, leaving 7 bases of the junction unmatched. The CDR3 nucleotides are TGTGCCACCAGCGCACTCCGGGACAGTAACTATGGCTACACCTTC. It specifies CATSALRDSNYGYTF.

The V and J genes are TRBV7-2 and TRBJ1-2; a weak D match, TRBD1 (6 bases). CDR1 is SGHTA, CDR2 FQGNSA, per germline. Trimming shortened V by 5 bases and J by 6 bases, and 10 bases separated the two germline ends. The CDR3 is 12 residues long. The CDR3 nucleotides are TGTGCCAGCAGCCCTACAGGGAATGGCTACACCTTC. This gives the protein CASSPTGNGYTF.